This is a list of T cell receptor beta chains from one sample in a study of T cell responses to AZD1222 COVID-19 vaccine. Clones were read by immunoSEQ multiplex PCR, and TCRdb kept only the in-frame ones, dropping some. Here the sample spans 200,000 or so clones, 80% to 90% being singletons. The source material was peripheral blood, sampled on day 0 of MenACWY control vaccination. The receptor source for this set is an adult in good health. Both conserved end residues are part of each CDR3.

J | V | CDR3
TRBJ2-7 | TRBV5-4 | CASSPRGGTYEQYF
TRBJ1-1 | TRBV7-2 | CASSLGSRGTEAFF
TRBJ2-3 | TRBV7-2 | CASSLLQGAGTDTQYF
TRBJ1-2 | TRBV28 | CASSLRLGYTF
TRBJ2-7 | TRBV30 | CAWSGGGGEQYF
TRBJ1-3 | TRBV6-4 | CASLGSGVRVSGNTIYF
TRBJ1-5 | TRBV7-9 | CASSLGSTNQPQHF
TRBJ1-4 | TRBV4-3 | CASSQHFTAGSGPDNEKLFF
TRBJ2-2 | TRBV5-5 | CASSLAVGSATGELFF
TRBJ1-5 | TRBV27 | CASSVGDGGSQHF
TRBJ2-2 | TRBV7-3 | CASSLAGTGELFF
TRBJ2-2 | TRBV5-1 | CASNPGHSNTGELFF
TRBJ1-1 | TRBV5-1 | CASSLARTDTEAFF
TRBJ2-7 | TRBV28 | CASTGQGAWEQYF
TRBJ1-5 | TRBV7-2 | CASSYNNQPQHF
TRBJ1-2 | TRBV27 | CASSSGTGEIYGYTF
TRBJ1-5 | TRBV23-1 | CASSPRGLGAGQPQHF
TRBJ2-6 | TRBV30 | CAWTIGGVGANVLTF
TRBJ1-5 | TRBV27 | CASSPRLPNQPQHF
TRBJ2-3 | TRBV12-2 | CASREGPTGTQYF
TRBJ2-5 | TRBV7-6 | CASSSWGLGEQETQYF
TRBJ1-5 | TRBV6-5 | CARGLGSNQPQHF
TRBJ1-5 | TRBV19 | CASSIARMVGNQPQHF
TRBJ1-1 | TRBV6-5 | CASSYSSSGGDTEAFF
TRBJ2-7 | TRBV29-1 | CSVEVGSGEQYF
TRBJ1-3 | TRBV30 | CAWSVSSGNTIYF
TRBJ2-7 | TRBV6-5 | CASGKTGSYEQYF
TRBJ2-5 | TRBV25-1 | CASKGGVGGFQETQYF
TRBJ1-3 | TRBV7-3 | CASRTGQASSGNTIYF
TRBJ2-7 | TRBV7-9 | CASSESPGGGRRVSYEQYF
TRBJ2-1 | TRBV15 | CATSRSTEQFF
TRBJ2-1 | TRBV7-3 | CASSLWGTASYNEQFF
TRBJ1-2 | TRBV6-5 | CASSYGRGQGYTF
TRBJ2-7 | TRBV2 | CASTTKLEQYF
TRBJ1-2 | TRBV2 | CASSSGSERGYTF
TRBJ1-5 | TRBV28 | CASDYQPQHF
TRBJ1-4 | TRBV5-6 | CASTYGRNNEKLFF
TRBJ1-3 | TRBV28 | CASSFTLGSSGNTIYF
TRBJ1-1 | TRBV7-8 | CASSLEVDTEAFF
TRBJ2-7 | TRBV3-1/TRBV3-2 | CASSTLAGGTYEQYF
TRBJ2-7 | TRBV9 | CASSAGGSSVDEQYF
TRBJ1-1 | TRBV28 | CASSGQGMNTEAFF
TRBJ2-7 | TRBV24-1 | CATSGTTSGPSYEQYF
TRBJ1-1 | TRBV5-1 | CASSLNSGNTEAFF
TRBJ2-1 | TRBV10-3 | CAISDLRRGASSYNEQFF
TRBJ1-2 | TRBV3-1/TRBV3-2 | CASSQLDSYGYTF
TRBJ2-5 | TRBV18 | CASSPLDRGETQYF
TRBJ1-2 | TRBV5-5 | CASRVFLEGPYGYTF
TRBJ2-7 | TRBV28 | CASSLLGGEQYF
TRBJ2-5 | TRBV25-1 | CASSAGLAGINLQETQYF
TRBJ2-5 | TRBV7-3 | CASSRGPGETQYF
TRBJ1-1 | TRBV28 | CASLLGGTEAFF
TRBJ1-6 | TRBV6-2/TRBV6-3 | CASSFKDRVGNSPLHF
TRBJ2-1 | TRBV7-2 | CASTGGGANEQFF
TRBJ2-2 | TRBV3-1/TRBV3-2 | CASSQGGAGELFF